The table lists the clone carrying this TCR beta chain with many counts. TCRdb processed the 5' RACE reads anew with MiXCR; each CDR3 protein has one entry. The table includes tens of thousands of distinct CDR3 sequences, approximately 7.4% detected once. The data originate from a study of T cells after yellow fever vaccination. The CDR3 sequence is 18 residues long. Looked up from germline, CDR1 is MNHEY and CDR2 is SVGEGT. V dropped 0 bases and J dropped 13; count of bases not matched to a gene: 17. The V and J genes are TRBV6-2 or TRBV6-3 and TRBJ2-6; 8 positions agree with TRBD2. The receptor was isolated from a man in his thirties or forties who received the YFV17D yellow fever vaccine. The material was CD8+ T cells sorted from PBMCs, obtained 15 days after the yellow fever booster vaccination. The CDR3 nucleotides read TGTGCCAGCAGTTACTCGACAACCCAGCGGGAGACCCAACGGGTCCTGACTTTC. This encodes CASSYSTTQRETQRVLTF.